This T cell receptor beta chain was observed in a study of blood T cells in healthy people across ages. The CDR3 has 18 amino acids. Trimming took 4 bases from V and 0 from J, leaving 19 bases between them. Germline V gene data show CDR1 as LGHDT and CDR2 as YNNKEL (reference sequence). The authors ran a second PCR of 7 to 11 cycles using a sample-barcoded 5' primer and a J-beta primer mix. TCRdb analysed the 5' RACE reads with MiXCR anew, one entry per CDR3 protein. The repertoire holds hundreds of thousands of distinct CDR3 sequences, around 43% seen once, with around 21% in the top ten. The chain is built from TRBV3-1 and TRBJ2-1; TRBD2 is a possible D gene (6 bases). Sample: blood. The source of this sequence is a man in his 60s in good health. The CDR3 loop reads CASSLGFFAGLSYNEQFF. CDR3 nucleotide sequence: TGTGCCAGCAGCCTTGGATTTTTTGCGGGACTCTCCTACAATGAGCAGTTCTTC.